One and the same sample provided the 21 T cell receptor beta chains below, sequenced in a study of cytomegalovirus exposure and HLA in healthy donors. 13 Jbeta primers and 60 Vbeta primers were used for the PCR. Data came from immunoSEQ multiplex PCR; TCRdb stores just in-frame clones and leaves some out. The table lists about 120,000 clones, over 8.5% of them singletons. Sequencing input: PBMCs. The receptors stem from a woman aged 40-49 years in good health and CMV-seropositive.

V and J are TRBV27 and TRBJ1-1; perhaps TRBD1 as D (5 bases). V lost 10 bases to trimming and J lost 7 bases, with 19 bases between them. CDR3 length equals 13 residues. Germline V lookup: CDR1 MNHEY, CDR2 SMNVEV (reference sequence). CDR3 coding DNA: TGTGCCAAGACGTGGGGGATGACTAGTGAAGCTTTCTTT. It yields the protein CAKTWGMTSEAFF.

This clone was detected a few times. As DNA, the CDR3 is TGTGCCAGCTCACCGATTCAGGGGGCTGGCACTGAAGCTTTCTTT. Translating gives CASSPIQGAGTEAFF. This chain uses TRBV18 with TRBJ1-1, with 8 bases matching TRBD1. The V gene's germline CDR1 is KGHSH and CDR2 LQKENI. The CDR3 consists of 15 residues. J lost 4 bases, V lost 3 bases, and 7 bases had no gene match.

This clone was detected a few times. This chain connects TRBV5-5 to TRBJ1-6; D gene ambiguous. This CDR3 contains 15 residues. Germline CDR1 SGHKS, CDR2 YYEKEE (reference sequence). V was shortened by 2 bases and J by 5 bases, with 11 bases between the two germline ends. CDR3 sequence (DNA): TGTGCCAGCAGCTTCGGTTCCGGAGATAATTCACCCCTCCACTTT. This encodes CASSFGSGDNSPLHF.

This chain joins TRBV7-2 and TRBJ1-1; 7 nucleotides line up with TRBD1. Germline CDR1 is SGHTA and CDR2 is FQGNSA. V lost 3 bases to trimming and J lost 0 bases; unmatched junction nucleotides: 10. The CDR3 is 17 amino acids. The CDR3 region is CASSFLTGQNMNTEAFF. CDR3 DNA sequence: TGTGCCAGCAGCTTTTTGACAGGGCAAAACATGAACACTGAAGCTTTCTTT.

The V call is TRBV11-3, the J call TRBJ1-1; D ambiguous. The germline V gene has CDR1 SGHNT and CDR2 YENEEA. The CDR3 contains 14 residues. V dropped 0 bases and J dropped 4 bases, with 9 bases sitting between them. The CDR3 DNA sequence: TGTGCCAGCAGCTTAGACCAGCGCGGCACTGAAGCTTTCTTT. Its translation is CASSLDQRGTEAFF.

The V and J genes are TRBV5-1 and TRBJ1-4; the D gene is possibly TRBD1 (5 bases). Germline loops: CDR1 SGHRS, CDR2 YFSETQ. V lost 0 bases and J 7 bases, leaving 10 bases between the germline ends. The CDR3 contains 14 residues. CDR3 region: CASSLVGGREKLFF. The CDR3 DNA sequence: TGCGCCAGCAGCTTGGTCGGGGGTCGTGAAAAACTGTTTTTT.

The V gene is TRBV27, the J gene TRBJ1-4; no clear D gene. Germline V lookup: CDR1 MNHEY, CDR2 SMNVEV (reference sequence). The CDR3 has 13 residues. Trimming removed 4 bases at V and 4 bases at J, with 7 bases between. CDR3 in amino acids: CASSSRVNEKLFF. DNA of the CDR3: TGTGCCAGCAGTTCGAGAGTTAATGAAAAACTGTTTTTT.

This clone was counted only a few times. This chain links TRBV30 with TRBJ1-2; 10 bases are a match to TRBD1. The germline gives CDR1 GTSNPN, CDR2 SVGIG (reference sequence). This CDR3 comprises 14 residues. Trimming cost V 2 bases and J 8 bases; bases outside gene matches: 8. The CDR3 region is CAWSPRDRGNGYTF. DNA of the CDR3: TGTGCCTGGAGTCCCCGGGACAGGGGAAACGGCTACACCTTC.

A word on this clone: Other DNA sequences in the sample encode the same CDR3. The chain combines TRBV18 with TRBJ1-5; D perhaps matches TRBD1 (5 bases). The CDR3 is 13 residues long. The germline V and J ends were trimmed by 3 bases and 5 bases, with 8 bases remaining between them. In germline, CDR1 is KGHSH, CDR2 LQKENI. This CDR3 is CASSPQGDQPQHF. The CDR3 DNA reads as TGTGCCAGCTCACCCCAGGGCGATCAGCCCCAGCATTTT.

There are a few counts of this clone. The chain recombines TRBV11-2 with TRBJ1-5; no reliable D call. V gave up 0 bases and J gave up 7 bases, with 7 bases separating them. CDR1 and CDR2 from the germline V gene are SGHAT and FQNNGV. The CDR3 consists of 13 residues. The CDR3 nucleotides read TGTGCCAGCAGCTTAGATAGAGGGCAGCCCCAGCATTTT. This translates into CASSLDRGQPQHF. The whole variable domain, filled in from reference TRBV11-2 and TRBJ1-5, reads EAGVAQSPRYKIIEKRQSVAFWCNPISGHATLYWYQQILGQGPKLLIQFQNNGVVDDSQLPKDRFSAERLKGVDSTLKIQPAKLEDSAVYLCASSLDRGQPQHFGDGTRLSIL.

The table lists this clone with a few counts. The rearrangement uses TRBV6-6 and TRBJ2-7, with TRBD1 identical over 7 bases. The CDR3 covers 13 residues. Germline CDR1 is MNHNY and CDR2 is SVGAGI (reference sequence). J lost 6 bases, V lost 5 bases, and 7 bases had no gene match. CDR3: CASSPLTGFEQYF. The CDR3 nucleotides read TGTGCCAGCAGTCCTCTGACAGGGTTCGAGCAGTACTTC.

There are a few counts of this clone. The chain's CDR3 is CASSMMRTGKTEAFF. The CDR3 DNA reads as TGTGCCAGCAGCATGATGAGGACAGGAAAAACTGAAGCTTTCTTT. The chain recombines TRBV11-2 with TRBJ1-1; 7 positions match TRBD1. Losses at the gene ends were 5 bases for V and 5 bases for J; bases not matched to a gene: 11. The CDR3 is made up of 15 amino acids. Germline assignment: CDR1 SGHAT and CDR2 FQNNGV.

The J gene is TRBJ1-1, the V gene TRBV2, with D unclear. V shed 2 bases and J shed 2 bases, with 9 bases lying between them. The CDR3 runs 14 residues. Germline V gene sequence: CDR1 SNHLY, CDR2 FYNNEI. The CDR3 DNA follows: TGTGCCAGCAGTGAAATCCGCGCAAACACTGAAGCTTTCTTT. Its protein is CASSEIRANTEAFF. Complete variable domain (other parts from reference TRBV2 and TRBJ1-1): EPEVTQTPSHQVTQMGQEVILRCVPISNHLYFYWYRQILGQKVEFLVSFYNNEISEKSEIFDDQFSVERPDGSNFTLKIRSTKLEDSAMYFCASSEIRANTEAFFGQGTRLTVV.

This clone has only a few counts. CDR3 DNA sequence: TGTGCCAGCTCACCCGCGGGGGAAGAGAGTGGCTACACCTTC. The encoded protein is CASSPAGEESGYTF. The V call is TRBV18, the J call TRBJ1-2; tentatively, D is TRBD1 (5 bases). Per germline, CDR1 KGHSH and CDR2 LQKENI. This CDR3 is built from 14 residues. Trimming stripped 3 bases from V and 7 bases from J, with 15 bases between.

This clone was counted between two and nine times. V usage is TRBV5-4 and J usage is TRBJ2-7; 8 positions agree with TRBD2. Germline assignment: CDR1 SGHNT and CDR2 YYREEE (reference sequence). The CDR3 runs to 14 residues. V shed 3 bases, J shed 2 bases, and the junction held 4 bases outside the gene matches. Here the CDR3 reads CASSSRGGAYEQYF. In DNA, the CDR3 is TGTGCCAGCAGCTCCCGGGGGGGGGCCTACGAGCAGTACTTC.

Of note for this clone: The junction shows a germline mismatch at one end, possibly a read error. The chain couples TRBV27 to TRBJ1-5; 7 positions match TRBD1. Germline-derived CDR1 and CDR2 are MNHEY and SMNVEV (reference sequence). CDR3 length: 13 amino acids. CDR3 residues: CASSGGGNQPQHF. CDR3 bases: TGTGCCAGCAGTGGAGGGGGCAACCAGCCCCAGCATTTT.

This chain connects TRBV5-1 to TRBJ2-1, with a weak D call TRBD2 (5 bases). The length of the CDR3 is 13 residues. Germline CDR1 is SGHRS and CDR2 is YFSETQ. The V and J ends lost 5 bases and 4 bases respectively, with 10 bases between them. CDR3 bases: TGCGCCAGCAGTCGGGATGGATACAATGAGCAGTTCTTC. As protein: CASSRDGYNEQFF.

The chain combines TRBV5-1 with TRBJ1-1; no clear D. V gave up 4 bases and J gave up 1 base, with 11 bases separating them. The CDR3 totals 14 residues. In germline, CDR1 is SGHRS, CDR2 YFSETQ. Here the CDR3 reads CASSLRVANTEAFF. In DNA form, the CDR3 reads TGCGCCAGCAGCCTGAGGGTCGCGAACACTGAAGCTTTCTTT.

This chain uses TRBV15 with TRBJ1-2, with D perhaps TRBD1 (5 bases). CDR1 is LNHNV and CDR2 is YYDKDF in the germline V gene (reference sequence). Trimming cost V 2 bases and J 8 bases, with 12 bases left between them. The CDR3 sequence is 13 residues long. CDR3 sequence: CATSRQWGDGYTF. The DNA of the CDR3 is TGTGCCACCAGCAGACAATGGGGGGACGGCTACACCTTC.

This clone was observed a handful of times. J is TRBJ2-5 and V is TRBV5-1; 12 nucleotides line up with TRBD2. The CDR3 is made up of 16 amino acids. V gave up 4 bases and J gave up 2 bases; unmatched junction bases: 6. Germline V CDR1 and CDR2: SGHRS, YFSETQ. The CDR3 DNA follows: TGCGCCAGCAGCGAAACTAGCGGGGGGATTCAAGAGACCCAGTACTTC. Its translation: CASSETSGGIQETQYF.

The J gene is TRBJ2-7, the V gene TRBV7-3, with D possibly being TRBD1 (6 bases). The CDR3 runs to 15 residues. V gave up 5 bases and J gave up 2 bases, with 16 bases separating them. Germline CDR1 and CDR2: SGHTA and FQGTGA. Here the CDR3 reads CASSISGTLTYEQYF. CDR3 nucleotides: TGTGCCAGCAGCATTTCCGGGACACTCACCTACGAGCAGTACTTC.